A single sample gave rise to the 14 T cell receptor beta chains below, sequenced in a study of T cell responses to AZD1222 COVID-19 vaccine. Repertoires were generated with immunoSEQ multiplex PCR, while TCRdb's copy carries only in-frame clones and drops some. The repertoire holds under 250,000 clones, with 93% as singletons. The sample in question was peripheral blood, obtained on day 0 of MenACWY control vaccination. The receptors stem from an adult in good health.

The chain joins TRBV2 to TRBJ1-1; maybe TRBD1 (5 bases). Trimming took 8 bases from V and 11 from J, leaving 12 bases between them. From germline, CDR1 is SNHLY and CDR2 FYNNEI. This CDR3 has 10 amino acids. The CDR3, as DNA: TGTGCCAGCGACAGCTTTTTGGCTTTCTTT. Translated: CASDSFLAFF.

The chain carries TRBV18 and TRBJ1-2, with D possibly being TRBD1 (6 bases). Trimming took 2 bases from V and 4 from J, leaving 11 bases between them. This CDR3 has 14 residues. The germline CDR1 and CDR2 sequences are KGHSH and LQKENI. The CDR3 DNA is TGTGCCAGCTCACCAGTGACAGGCACCTATGGCTACACCTTC. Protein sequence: CASSPVTGTYGYTF. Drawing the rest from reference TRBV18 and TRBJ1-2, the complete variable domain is NAGVMQNPRHLVRRRGQEARLRCSPMKGHSHVYWYRQLPEEGLKFMVYLQKENIIDESGMPKERFSAEFPKEGPSILRIQQVVRGDSAAYFCASSPVTGTYGYTFGSGTRLTVV.

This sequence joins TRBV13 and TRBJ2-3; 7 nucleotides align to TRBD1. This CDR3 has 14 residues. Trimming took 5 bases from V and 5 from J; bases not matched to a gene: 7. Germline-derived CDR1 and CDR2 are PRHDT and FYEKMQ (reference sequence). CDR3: CASSRRQGGDTQYF. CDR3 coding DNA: TGTGCCAGCAGCCGTAGACAGGGTGGAGATACGCAGTATTTT.

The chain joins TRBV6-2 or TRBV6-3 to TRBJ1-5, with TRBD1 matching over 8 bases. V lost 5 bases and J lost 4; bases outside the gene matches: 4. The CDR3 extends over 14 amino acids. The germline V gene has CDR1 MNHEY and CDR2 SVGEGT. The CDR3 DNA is TGTGCCAGCAGTATACAGGGGGGAAATCAGCCCCAGCATTTT. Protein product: CASSIQGGNQPQHF.

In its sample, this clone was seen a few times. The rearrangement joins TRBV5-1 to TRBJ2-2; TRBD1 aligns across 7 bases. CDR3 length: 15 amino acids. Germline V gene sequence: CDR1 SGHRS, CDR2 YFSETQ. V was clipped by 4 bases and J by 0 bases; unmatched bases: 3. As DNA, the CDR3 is TGCGCCAGCAGCCCGGGACAGACGAACACCGGGGAGCTGTTTTTT. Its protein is CASSPGQTNTGELFF.

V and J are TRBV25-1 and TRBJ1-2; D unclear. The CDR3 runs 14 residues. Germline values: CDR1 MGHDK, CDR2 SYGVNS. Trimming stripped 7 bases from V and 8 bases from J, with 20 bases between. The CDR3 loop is CASTLSTEKKGYTF. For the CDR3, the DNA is TGTGCCAGCACCCTAAGTACCGAAAAGAAGGGCTACACCTTC.

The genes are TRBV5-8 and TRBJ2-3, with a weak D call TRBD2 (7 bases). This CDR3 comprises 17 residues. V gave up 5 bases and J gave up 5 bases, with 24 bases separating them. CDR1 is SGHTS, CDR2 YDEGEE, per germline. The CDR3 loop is CASSRRYGGLGGDTQYF. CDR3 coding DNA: TGTGCCAGCAGTCGGAGATACGGGGGGCTCGGAGGAGATACGCAGTATTTT. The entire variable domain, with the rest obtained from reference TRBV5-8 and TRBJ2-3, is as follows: EAGVTQSPTHLIKTRGQQATLRCSPISGHTSVYWYQQALGLGLQFLLWYDEGEERNRGNFPPRFSGRQFPNYSSELNVNALELEDSALYLCASSRRYGGLGGDTQYFGPGTRLTVL.

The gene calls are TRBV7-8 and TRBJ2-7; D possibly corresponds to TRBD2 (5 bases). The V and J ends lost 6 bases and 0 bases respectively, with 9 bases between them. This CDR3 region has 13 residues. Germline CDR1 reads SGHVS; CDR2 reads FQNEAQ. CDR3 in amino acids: CASSPAVSYEQYF. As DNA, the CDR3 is TGTGCCAGCAGTCCAGCGGTCTCCTACGAGCAGTACTTC.

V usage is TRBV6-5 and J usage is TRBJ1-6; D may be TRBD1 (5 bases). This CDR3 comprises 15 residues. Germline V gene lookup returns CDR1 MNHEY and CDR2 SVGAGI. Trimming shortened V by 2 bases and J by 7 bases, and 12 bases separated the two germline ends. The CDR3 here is CASSYQTGRNSPLHF. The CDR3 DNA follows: TGTGCCAGCAGTTACCAAACGGGACGGAATTCACCCCTCCACTTT.

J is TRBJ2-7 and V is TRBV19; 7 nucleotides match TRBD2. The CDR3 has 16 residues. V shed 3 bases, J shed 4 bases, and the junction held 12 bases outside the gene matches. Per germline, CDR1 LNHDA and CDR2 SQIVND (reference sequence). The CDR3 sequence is CASSMRGTTLRYEQYF. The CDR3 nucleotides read TGTGCCAGTAGTATGCGAGGGACTACCCTGAGGTACGAGCAGTACTTC.

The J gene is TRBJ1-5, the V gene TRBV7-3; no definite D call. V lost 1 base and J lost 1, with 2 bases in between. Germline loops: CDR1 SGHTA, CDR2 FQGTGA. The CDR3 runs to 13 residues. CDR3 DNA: TGTGCCAGCAGCTTAAACAGCAATCAGCCCCAGCATTTT. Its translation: CASSLNSNQPQHF.

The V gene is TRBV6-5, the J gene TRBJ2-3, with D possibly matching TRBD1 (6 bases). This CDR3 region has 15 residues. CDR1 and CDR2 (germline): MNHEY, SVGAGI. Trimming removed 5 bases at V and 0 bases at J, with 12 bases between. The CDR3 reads CASSRDRRSTDTQYF. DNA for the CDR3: TGTGCCAGCAGTCGTGACAGGCGTAGCACAGATACGCAGTATTTT.

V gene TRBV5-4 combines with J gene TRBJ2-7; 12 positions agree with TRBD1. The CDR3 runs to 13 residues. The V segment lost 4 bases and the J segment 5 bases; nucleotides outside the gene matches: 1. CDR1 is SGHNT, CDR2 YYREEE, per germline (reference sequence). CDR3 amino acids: CASSRDRGHEQYF. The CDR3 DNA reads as TGTGCCAGCAGCCGGGACAGGGGGCACGAGCAGTACTTC.

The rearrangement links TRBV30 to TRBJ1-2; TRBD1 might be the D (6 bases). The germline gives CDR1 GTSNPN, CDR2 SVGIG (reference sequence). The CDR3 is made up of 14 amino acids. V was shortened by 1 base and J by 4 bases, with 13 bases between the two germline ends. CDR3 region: CAWSAFGQSYGYTF. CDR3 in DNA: TGTGCCTGGAGTGCCTTCGGACAGTCCTATGGCTACACCTTC.